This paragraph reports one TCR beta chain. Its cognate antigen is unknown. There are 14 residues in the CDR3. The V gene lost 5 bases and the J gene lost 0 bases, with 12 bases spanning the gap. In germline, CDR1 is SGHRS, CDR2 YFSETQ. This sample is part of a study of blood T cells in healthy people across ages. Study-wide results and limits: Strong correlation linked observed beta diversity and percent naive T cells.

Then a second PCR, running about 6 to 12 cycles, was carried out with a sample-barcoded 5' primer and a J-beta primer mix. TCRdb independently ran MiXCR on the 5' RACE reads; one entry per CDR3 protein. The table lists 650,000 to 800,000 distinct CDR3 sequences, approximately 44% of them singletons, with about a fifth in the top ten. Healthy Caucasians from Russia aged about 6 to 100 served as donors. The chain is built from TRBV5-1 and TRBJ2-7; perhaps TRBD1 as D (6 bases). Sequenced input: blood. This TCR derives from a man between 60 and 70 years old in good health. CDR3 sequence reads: CASSLQGFSYEQYF. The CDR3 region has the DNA TGCGCCAGCAGTCTACAGGGATTCTCCTACGAGCAGTACTTC. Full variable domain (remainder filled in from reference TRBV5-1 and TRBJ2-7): KAGVTQTPRYLIKTRGQQVTLSCSPISGHRSVSWYQQTPGQGLQFLFEYFSETQRNKGNFPGRFSGRQFSNSRSEMNVSTLELGDSALYLCASSLQGFSYEQYFGPGTRLTVT.